This entry lists 18 T cell receptor beta chains sequenced from one sample in a study of shared clonotypes between healthy human individuals. Sequenced by immunoSEQ multiplex PCR; TCRdb stores in-frame clones only, minus some. The sample has some 2,100,000 clones, more than 90% seen once. Material for sequencing was naive CD4+ T cells sorted from blood. This sample's subset: CD45RA+ positively selected. These receptors all come from a man aged 18 to 30 in good health.

The DNA of the CDR3 is TGTGCCAGCAGCTGGACAGCTAATGAAAAACTGTTTTTT. It specifies CASSWTANEKLFF. This sequence joins TRBV5-4 and TRBJ1-4; possibly TRBD1 for D (6 bases). The CDR3 contains 13 residues. CDR1 is SGHNT and CDR2 is YYREEE in the germline V gene (reference sequence). V dropped 3 bases and J dropped 3 bases, with 6 bases sitting between them. Based on the CDR3 plus reference TRBV5-4 and TRBJ1-4, the full variable domain is ETGVTQSPTHLIKTRGQQVTLRCSSQSGHNTVSWYQQALGQGPQFIFQYYREEENGRGNFPPRFSGLQFPNYSSELNVNALELDDSALYLCASSWTANEKLFFGSGTQLSVL.

The chain recombines TRBV9 with TRBJ2-7; D might be TRBD1 (7 bases). CDR3 length equals 16 residues. The germline gives CDR1 SGDLS, CDR2 YYNGEE. V was trimmed by 0 bases and J by 3 bases, leaving 16 bases between them. The CDR3 DNA follows: TGTGCCAGCAGCGTAGGATTCGGGCAGGGGGGCTACGAGCAGTACTTC. Its translation: CASSVGFGQGGYEQYF.

The chain combines TRBV6-1 with TRBJ1-4; 7 bases match TRBD1. The trim removed 4 bases at V and 2 bases at J, leaving 10 bases unmatched. CDR1 is MNHNS and CDR2 is SASEGT in the germline V gene. This CDR3 spans 17 amino acids. The CDR3 nucleotides read TGTGCCAGCAGTGCAAAGGGGGCGGCTTTGACTAATGAAAAACTGTTTTTT. This gives the protein CASSAKGAALTNEKLFF.

V usage is TRBV19 and J usage is TRBJ1-6; 7 bases are shared with TRBD1. Germline V lookup: CDR1 LNHDA, CDR2 SQIVND (reference sequence). V lost 8 bases to trimming and J lost 10 bases; unmatched junction nucleotides: 11. The CDR3 covers 14 residues. This CDR3 is CASHPGTVESPLHF. The CDR3 DNA sequence: TGTGCCAGTCACCCCGGGACAGTTGAATCACCCCTCCACTTT.

This clone was seen a handful of times. The chain carries TRBV9 and TRBJ1-6; perhaps TRBD1 as D (5 bases). This CDR3 has 14 residues. Deletions cut 4 bases from V and 13 bases from J, with 18 bases between. Germline CDR1 is SGDLS and CDR2 is YYNGEE. The CDR3 DNA reads TGTGCCAGCAGCCCCTCCTATTTTTGGGACCCCCTCCACTTT. This translates into CASSPSYFWDPLHF. The full variable domain, in which reference TRBV9 and TRBJ1-6 provide the parts outside the CDR3, is DSGVTQTPKHLITATGQRVTLRCSPRSGDLSVYWYQQSLDQGLQFLIQYYNGEERAKGNILERFSAQQFPDLHSELNLSSLELGDSALYFCASSPSYFWDPLHFGNGTRLTVT.

The count of this clone is one. The CDR3 spells CASSPRQHTEAFF. CDR3 sequence (DNA): TGTGCCAGCAGTCCCCGTCAACACACTGAAGCTTTCTTT. The rearrangement joins TRBV27 to TRBJ1-1; D is undetermined. This CDR3 spans 13 amino acids. The germline CDR1 and CDR2 sequences are MNHEY and SMNVEV (reference sequence). Trimming shortened V by 5 bases and J by 3 bases, and 10 bases separated the two germline ends.

The V and J genes are TRBV9 and TRBJ2-3; no clear D gene. Trimming took 3 bases from V and 4 from J, leaving 12 bases between them. The CDR3 sequence is 14 residues long. Germline V CDR1 and CDR2: SGDLS, YYNGEE. CDR3 DNA sequence: TGTGCCAGCAGCGCCTCCTCGCGCGCAGATACGCAGTATTTT. Translating gives CASSASSRADTQYF.

The gene calls are TRBV30 and TRBJ1-2; TRBD1 matches 9 bases. The CDR3 is 13 residues long. Germline loops: CDR1 GTSNPN, CDR2 SVGIG (reference sequence). Losses at the gene ends were 1 base for V and 8 bases for J; bases not matched to a gene: 5. The CDR3 DNA reads TGTGCCTGGAGTGGGGGACAGGGAAGAGGCTACACCTTC. This codes for CAWSGGQGRGYTF.

The rearrangement uses TRBV6-6 and TRBJ2-2; D unclear. There are 14 residues in the CDR3. V lost 5 bases to trimming and J lost 3 bases, with 10 bases between them. The germline V gene encodes CDR1 MNHNY and CDR2 SVGAGI (reference sequence). CDR3 amino acids: CASSIGRYTGELFF. The CDR3 bases are TGTGCCAGCAGTATAGGGCGTTACACCGGGGAGCTGTTTTTT.

This chain joins TRBV7-8 and TRBJ2-5, with unresolved D. The CDR3 extends over 13 amino acids. The V end was cut by 5 bases, the J end by 4 bases, with 11 bases between. In germline, CDR1 is SGHVS, CDR2 FQNEAQ. CDR3 protein: CASSPRIVETQYF. DNA of the CDR3: TGTGCCAGCAGCCCGCGGATAGTAGAGACCCAGTACTTC.

With respect to this clone: This specimen includes other DNA sequences encoding the same CDR3. The DNA for the CDR3 is TGTGCCAGCAGTCTTGGCGGGACAGATACGCAGTATTTT. Translating it yields CASSLGGTDTQYF. V is TRBV7-3 and J is TRBJ2-3; possible D gene TRBD2, 5 bases. The germline V gene has CDR1 SGHTA and CDR2 FQGTGA. V gave up 6 bases and J gave up 3 bases, with 10 bases separating them. CDR3 length equals 13 residues.

The chain links TRBV10-3 to TRBJ2-7; 11 nucleotides line up with TRBD2. Trimming cost V 6 bases and J 6 bases; bases outside gene matches: 7. Per the germline V gene, CDR1 is ENHRY and CDR2 is SYGVKD. This CDR3 has 14 amino acids. CDR3 DNA sequence: TGTGCCATCAGGAGCCCCGGGACTAGCGGCGAGCAGTACTTC. It yields the protein CAIRSPGTSGEQYF.

The chain couples TRBV30 to TRBJ2-5; 8 bases fit TRBD2. CDR1 and CDR2 (germline): GTSNPN, SVGIG (reference sequence). The CDR3 consists of 17 residues. V lost 1 base to trimming and J lost 0 bases; unmatched junction nucleotides: 10. The DNA for the CDR3 is TGTGCCTGGAGTGCCCCCCTACTAGCGGAGTACCAAGAGACCCAGTACTTC. As protein: CAWSAPLLAEYQETQYF. The full variable domain, completed using reference TRBV30 and TRBJ2-5, is SQTIHQWPATLVQPVGSPLSLECTVEGTSNPNLYWYRQAAGRGLQLLFYSVGIGQISSEVPQNLSASRPQDRQFILSSKKLLLSDSGFYLCAWSAPLLAEYQETQYFGPGTRLLVL.

For this clone: The sample carries other DNA sequences with the same CDR3. This sequence joins TRBV30 and TRBJ1-4; TRBD1 matches at 8 bases. The CDR3 has 14 amino acids. Germline values: CDR1 GTSNPN, CDR2 SVGIG (reference sequence). V lost 2 bases, J lost 3 bases, and 2 bases stayed unmatched. The CDR3 nucleotides read TGTGCCTGGAGTCCAGGGGGCCCTAATGAAAAACTGTTTTTT. Translated, it gives CAWSPGGPNEKLFF.

CDR3 nucleotide sequence: TGTGCCAGCAGCCCCTCTTGGGGGAGTTACTTGGGCTCCTACAATGAGCAGTTCTTC. Translating it yields CASSPSWGSYLGSYNEQFF. The chain joins TRBV11-2 to TRBJ2-1; D assignment may be TRBD1 or TRBD2 (5 bases each). CDR1 and CDR2 from the germline V gene are SGHAT and FQNNGV. The CDR3 runs 19 residues. V was clipped by 5 bases and J by 0 bases, with 23 bases between them.

The CDR3 DNA reads as TGTGCCAGTAGTCTCCGGTTCGGGACGAACACCGGGGAGCTGTTTTTT. Encoded protein: CASSLRFGTNTGELFF. The rearrangement links TRBV19 to TRBJ2-2; maybe TRBD2 (5 bases). V lost 5 bases to trimming and J lost 0 bases, with 13 bases between them. This CDR3 contains 16 residues. The V gene's germline CDR1 is LNHDA and CDR2 SQIVND (reference sequence).

The chain combines TRBV5-6 with TRBJ1-1; D is ambiguous. The CDR3 spans 15 residues. Germline V gene data show CDR1 as SGHDT and CDR2 as YYEEEE. V lost 0 bases and J 6 bases, leaving 15 bases between the germline ends. CDR3 sequence: CASSLVAKDDPEAFF. CDR3 in DNA: TGTGCCAGCAGCTTGGTAGCTAAGGATGATCCTGAAGCTTTCTTT.

This chain joins TRBV19 and TRBJ1-5, with D unclear. The CDR3 contains 16 residues. The V end was cut by 1 base, the J end by 6 bases, with 16 bases between. CDR1 is LNHDA and CDR2 is SQIVND in the germline V gene (reference sequence). The CDR3 is CASSIVTPAKGQPQHF. The DNA of the CDR3 is TGTGCCAGTAGTATAGTAACTCCAGCAAAGGGTCAGCCCCAGCATTTT.